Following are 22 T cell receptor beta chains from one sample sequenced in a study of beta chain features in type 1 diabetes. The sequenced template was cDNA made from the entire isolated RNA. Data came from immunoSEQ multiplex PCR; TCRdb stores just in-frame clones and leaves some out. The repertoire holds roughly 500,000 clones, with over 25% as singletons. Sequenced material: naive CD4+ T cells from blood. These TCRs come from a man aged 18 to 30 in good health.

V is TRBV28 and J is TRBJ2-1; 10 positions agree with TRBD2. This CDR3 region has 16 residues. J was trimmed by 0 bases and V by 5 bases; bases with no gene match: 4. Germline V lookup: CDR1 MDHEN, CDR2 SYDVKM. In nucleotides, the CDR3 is TGTGCCAGCAGTATCCCTAGCGGGAGCTCCTACAATGAGCAGTTCTTC. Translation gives CASSIPSGSSYNEQFF.

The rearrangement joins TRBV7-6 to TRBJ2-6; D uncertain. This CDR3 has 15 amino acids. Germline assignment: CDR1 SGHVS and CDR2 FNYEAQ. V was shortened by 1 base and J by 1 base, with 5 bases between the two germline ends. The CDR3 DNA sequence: TGTGCCAGCAGCTTAGTAGGATCTGGGGCCAACGTCCTGACTTTC. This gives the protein CASSLVGSGANVLTF.

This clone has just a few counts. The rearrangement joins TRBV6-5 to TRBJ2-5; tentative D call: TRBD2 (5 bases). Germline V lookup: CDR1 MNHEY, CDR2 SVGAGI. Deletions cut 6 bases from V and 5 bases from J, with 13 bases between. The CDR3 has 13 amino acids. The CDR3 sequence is CASRPLASETQYF. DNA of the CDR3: TGTGCCAGCAGACCGCTAGCATCGGAGACCCAGTACTTC.

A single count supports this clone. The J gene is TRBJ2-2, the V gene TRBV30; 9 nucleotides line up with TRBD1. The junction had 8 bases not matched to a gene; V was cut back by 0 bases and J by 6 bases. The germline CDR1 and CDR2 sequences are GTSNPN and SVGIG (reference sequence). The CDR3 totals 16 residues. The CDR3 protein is CAWSVQRTGVPGELFF. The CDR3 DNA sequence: TGTGCCTGGAGTGTACAGAGGACAGGGGTGCCCGGGGAGCTGTTTTTT.

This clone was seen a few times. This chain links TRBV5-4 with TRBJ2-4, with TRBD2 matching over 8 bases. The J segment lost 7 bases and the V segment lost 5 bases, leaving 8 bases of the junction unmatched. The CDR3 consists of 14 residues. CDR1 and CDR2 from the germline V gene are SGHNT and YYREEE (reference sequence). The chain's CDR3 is CASSPGLDGNIQYF. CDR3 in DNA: TGTGCCAGCAGTCCGGGACTAGATGGGAACATTCAGTACTTC.

As DNA, the CDR3 is TGTGCCTGGAGTCTCCCCACCGGGACAGCCTACATAGAGACCCAGTACTTC. It specifies CAWSLPTGTAYIETQYF. The chain uses TRBV30 and TRBJ2-5, with 7 positions matching TRBD1. The CDR3 length is 17 residues. Germline assignment: CDR1 GTSNPN and CDR2 SVGIG (reference sequence). The trim removed 2 bases at V and 4 bases at J, leaving 16 bases unmatched.

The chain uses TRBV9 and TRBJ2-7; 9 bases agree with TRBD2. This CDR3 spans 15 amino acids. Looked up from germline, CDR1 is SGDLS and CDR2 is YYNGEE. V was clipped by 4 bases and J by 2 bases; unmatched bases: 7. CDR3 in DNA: TGTGCCAGCAGCAAACGACTAGCGGAAACCTACGAGCAGTACTTC. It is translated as CASSKRLAETYEQYF. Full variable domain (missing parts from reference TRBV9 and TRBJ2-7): DSGVTQTPKHLITATGQRVTLRCSPRSGDLSVYWYQQSLDQGLQFLIQYYNGEERAKGNILERFSAQQFPDLHSELNLSSLELGDSALYFCASSKRLAETYEQYFGPGTRLTVT.

In DNA, the CDR3 is TGTGCCTGGACCCCAAATCCCGGGACACCCCTCTTCTACGAGCAGTACTTC. Residues: CAWTPNPGTPLFYEQYF. This rearrangement joins TRBV30 to TRBJ2-7; D perhaps matches TRBD1 (6 bases). CDR3 size: 17 residues. CDR1 GTSNPN and CDR2 SVGIG come from the germline V gene (reference sequence). Trimming removed 4 bases at V and 3 bases at J, with 25 bases between.

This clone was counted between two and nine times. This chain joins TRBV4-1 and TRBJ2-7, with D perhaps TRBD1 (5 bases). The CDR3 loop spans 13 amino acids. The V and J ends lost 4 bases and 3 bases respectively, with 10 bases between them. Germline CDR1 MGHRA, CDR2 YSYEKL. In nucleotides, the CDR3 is TGCGCCAGCAGCCGAGGACAAAACTACGAGCAGTACTTC. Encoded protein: CASSRGQNYEQYF.

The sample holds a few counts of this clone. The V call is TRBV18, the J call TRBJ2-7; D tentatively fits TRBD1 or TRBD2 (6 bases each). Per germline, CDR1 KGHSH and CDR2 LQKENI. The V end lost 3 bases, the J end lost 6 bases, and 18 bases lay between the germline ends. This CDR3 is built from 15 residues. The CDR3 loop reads CASSPLRPEGGEQYF. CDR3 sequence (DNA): TGTGCCAGCTCACCCCTCCGGCCTGAGGGGGGCGAGCAGTACTTC.

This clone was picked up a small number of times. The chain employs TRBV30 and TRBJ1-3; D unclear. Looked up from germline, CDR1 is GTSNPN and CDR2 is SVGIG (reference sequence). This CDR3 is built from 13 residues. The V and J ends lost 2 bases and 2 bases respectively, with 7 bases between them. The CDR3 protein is CAWSRNAGNTIYF. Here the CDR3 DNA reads TGTGCCTGGAGTAGGAACGCTGGAAACACCATATATTTT.

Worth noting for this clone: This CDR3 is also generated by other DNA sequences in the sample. The CDR3: CASSPQGNTEAFF. CDR3 in DNA: TGTGCCAGCTCACCCCAGGGGAACACTGAAGCTTTCTTT. The rearrangement links TRBV18 to TRBJ1-1; D perhaps matches TRBD1 (5 bases). CDR1 and CDR2 from the germline V gene are KGHSH and LQKENI. V dropped 3 bases and J dropped 1 base, with 6 bases sitting between them. The CDR3 totals 13 residues. Based on the CDR3 plus reference TRBV18 and TRBJ1-1, the full variable domain is NAGVMQNPRHLVRRRGQEARLRCSPMKGHSHVYWYRQLPEEGLKFMVYLQKENIIDESGMPKERFSAEFPKEGPSILRIQQVVRGDSAAYFCASSPQGNTEAFFGQGTRLTVV.

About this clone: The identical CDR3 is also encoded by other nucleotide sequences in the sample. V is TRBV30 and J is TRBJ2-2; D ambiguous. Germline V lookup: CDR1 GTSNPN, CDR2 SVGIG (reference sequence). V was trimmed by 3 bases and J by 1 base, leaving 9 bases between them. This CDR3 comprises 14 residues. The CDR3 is CAWSRDLNTGELFF. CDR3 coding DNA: TGTGCCTGGAGCAGAGATCTGAACACCGGGGAGCTGTTTTTT.

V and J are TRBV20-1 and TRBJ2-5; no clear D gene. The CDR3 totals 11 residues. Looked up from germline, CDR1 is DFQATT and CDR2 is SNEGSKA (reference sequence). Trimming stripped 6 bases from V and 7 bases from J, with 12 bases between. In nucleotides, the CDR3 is TGCAGTGCCACAGTGGAAGGGACCCAGTACTTC. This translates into CSATVEGTQYF.

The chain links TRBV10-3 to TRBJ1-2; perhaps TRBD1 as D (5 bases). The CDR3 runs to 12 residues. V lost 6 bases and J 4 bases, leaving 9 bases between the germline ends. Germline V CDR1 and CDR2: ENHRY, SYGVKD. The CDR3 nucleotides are TGTGCCATCAGAGGGGTTGGCTATGGCTACACCTTC. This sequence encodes CAIRGVGYGYTF.

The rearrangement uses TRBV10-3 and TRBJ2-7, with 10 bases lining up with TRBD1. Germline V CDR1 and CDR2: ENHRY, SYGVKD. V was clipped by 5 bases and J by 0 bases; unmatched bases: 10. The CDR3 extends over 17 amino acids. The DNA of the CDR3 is TGTGCCATCAGTAAGGGACAGGGGAATCGTAGCTCCTACGAGCAGTACTTC. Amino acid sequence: CAISKGQGNRSSYEQYF.

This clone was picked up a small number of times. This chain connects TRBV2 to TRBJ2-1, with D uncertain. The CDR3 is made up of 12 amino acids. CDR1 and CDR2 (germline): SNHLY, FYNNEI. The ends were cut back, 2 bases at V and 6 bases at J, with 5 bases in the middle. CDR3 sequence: CASSEQRNEQFF. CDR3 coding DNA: TGTGCCAGCAGTGAACAGCGCAATGAGCAGTTCTTC.

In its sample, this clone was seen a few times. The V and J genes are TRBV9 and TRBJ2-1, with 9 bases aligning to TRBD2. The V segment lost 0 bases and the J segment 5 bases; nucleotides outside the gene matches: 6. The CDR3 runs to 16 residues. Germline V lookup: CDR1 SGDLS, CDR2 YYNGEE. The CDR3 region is CASSVELTSGHNEQFF. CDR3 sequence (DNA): TGTGCCAGCAGCGTAGAGCTGACTAGCGGTCACAATGAGCAGTTCTTC.

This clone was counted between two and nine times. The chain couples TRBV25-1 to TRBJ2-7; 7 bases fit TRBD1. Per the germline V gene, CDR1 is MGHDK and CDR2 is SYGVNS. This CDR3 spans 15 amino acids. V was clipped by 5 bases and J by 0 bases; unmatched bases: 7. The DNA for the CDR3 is TGTGCCAGCAGTCGGACAGGCGACAGCTCCTACGAGCAGTACTTC. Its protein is CASSRTGDSSYEQYF.

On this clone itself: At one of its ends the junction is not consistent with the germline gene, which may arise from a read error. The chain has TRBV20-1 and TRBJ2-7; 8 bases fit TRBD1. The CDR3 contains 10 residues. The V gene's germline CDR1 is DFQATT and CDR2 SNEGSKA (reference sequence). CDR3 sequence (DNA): TGCAGTGCCCCCCGGGACAGGCCATGCTTC. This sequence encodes CSAPRDRPCF.

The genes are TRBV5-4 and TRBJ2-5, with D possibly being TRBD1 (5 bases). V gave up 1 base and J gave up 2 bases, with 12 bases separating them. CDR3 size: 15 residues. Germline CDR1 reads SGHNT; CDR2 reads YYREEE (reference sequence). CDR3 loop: CASSLQTGMQETQYF. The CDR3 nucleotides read TGTGCCAGCAGCTTGCAAACAGGAATGCAAGAGACCCAGTACTTC.

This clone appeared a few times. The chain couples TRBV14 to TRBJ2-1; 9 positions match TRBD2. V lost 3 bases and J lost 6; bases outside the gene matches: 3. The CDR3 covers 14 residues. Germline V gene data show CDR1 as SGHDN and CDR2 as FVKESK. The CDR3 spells CASSQGLALNEQFF. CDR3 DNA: TGTGCCAGCAGCCAGGGACTAGCACTCAATGAGCAGTTCTTC.